This TCR beta chain was recorded in a study of T cells in narcolepsy. Study overall: Patients with NT1 or NT2 and healthy control donors were enrolled.

Concerning this clone: What it binds is unknown.

Study-wide results and limits: Autoreactive HCRT-specific and TRIB2-specific clonotypes were marked in same-patient CSF-versus-blood CD4+ comparisons.

Profiled with immunoSEQ multiplex PCR; TCRdb holds only in-frame clones, not every one. Here the sample spans approximately 35,000 clones, over 65% being singletons. CDR1 is MDHEN, CDR2 SYDVKM, per germline. This CDR3 comprises 14 residues. Trimming stripped 7 bases from V and 5 bases from J, with 17 bases between. The chain couples TRBV28 to TRBJ1-2; weak D call: TRBD1 (5 bases). The sequence was collected from a human donor in good health. Specimen: memory (CD45RA-) CD4+ T cells from blood. As DNA, the CDR3 is TGTGCCAGCAAGACCTCCGGGGCCGAATATGGCTACACCTTC. Translating it yields CASKTSGAEYGYTF.